This TCR beta chain was retrieved from a study of regulatory T cells in long-lasting Graves disease. With 1 base removed from V and 4 bases from J, the gap between germline ends came to 13 bases. The CDR3 extends over 14 amino acids. Germline V lookup: CDR1 DFQATT, CDR2 SNEGSKA (reference sequence). This clonotype was recorded many times. Specified time point: persistent/refractory GD, antithyroid drugs over 5 years with positive TRAb. RNA isolated from PBMCs was used to make the TCR library. Sequencing libraries for TCR beta were prepared with iRepertoire HTBI primers and Arm-PCR of CDR3 regions. TCRdb redid the calling of the multiplex PCR reads with MiXCR, one entry per CDR3 protein. This table has about 310,000 distinct CDR3 sequences, around 23% appearing once.

This chain uses TRBV20-1 with TRBJ1-1; D is undetermined. The source material was peripheral blood mononuclear cells (PBMCs), sampled when the disease was refractory, from a patient treated with antithyroid drugs. This TCR was sampled from a female donor with Graves disease. As DNA, the CDR3 is TGCAGTGCTAGAGGCCACGGGCGGTTCACTGAAGCTTTCTTT. Its translation: CSARGHGRFTEAFF.